This passage covers 11 T cell receptor beta chains from one sample sequenced in a study of blood T cell repertoires in COVID-19. The data were produced by immunoSEQ multiplex PCR, yet TCRdb's version contains in-frame clones alone and is incomplete. The sample includes around 140,000 clones, around 83% of them seen just once. The source material was peripheral blood. All receptors come from a human donor in a cohort sampled during active COVID-19.

The chain uses TRBV30 and TRBJ2-7; D may be TRBD1 (5 bases). This CDR3 region has 13 residues. The V gene's germline CDR1 is GTSNPN and CDR2 SVGIG (reference sequence). V gave up 4 bases and J gave up 2 bases, with 12 bases separating them. CDR3 protein: CAWTPQGTYEQYF. In DNA, the CDR3 is TGTGCCTGGACCCCCCAGGGTACCTACGAGCAGTACTTC.

The chain combines TRBV7-9 with TRBJ2-3; TRBD2 might be the D (6 bases). Trimming pared 3 bases from V and 1 base from J, leaving 14 bases between. CDR3 length equals 16 residues. Germline values: CDR1 SEHNR, CDR2 FQNEAQ (reference sequence). CDR3 bases: TGTGCCAGCAGCTTGCGTAGCGGTTACGGCACAGATACGCAGTATTTT. Translated: CASSLRSGYGTDTQYF. The full variable domain, rest sourced from reference TRBV7-9 and TRBJ2-3, is DTGVSQNPRHKITKRGQNVTFRCDPISEHNRLYWYRQTLGQGPEFLTYFQNEAQLEKSRLLSDRFSAERPKGSFSTLEIQRTEQGDSAMYLCASSLRSGYGTDTQYFGPGTRLTVL.

CDR3: CASSLEGLGANQPQHF. CDR3 coding DNA: TGCGCCAGCAGCTTGGAGGGGCTAGGGGCCAATCAGCCCCAGCATTTT. The chain couples TRBV5-1 to TRBJ1-5; D might be TRBD1 (5 bases). The CDR3 is 16 residues long. Trimming removed 0 bases at V and 3 bases at J, with 13 bases between. Looked up from germline, CDR1 is SGHRS and CDR2 is YFSETQ. Full variable domain (missing parts from reference TRBV5-1 and TRBJ1-5): KAGVTQTPRYLIKTRGQQVTLSCSPISGHRSVSWYQQTPGQGLQFLFEYFSETQRNKGNFPGRFSGRQFSNSRSEMNVSTLELGDSALYLCASSLEGLGANQPQHFGDGTRLSIL.

The V call is TRBV19, the J call TRBJ1-1, with D unresolved. CDR3 size: 14 residues. Germline lookup yields CDR1 LNHDA and CDR2 SQIVND (reference sequence). Trimming left V 4 bases short and J 4 bases short, with 13 bases between. In nucleotides, the CDR3 is TGTGCCAGTAGTACCGGGTTGCTCGGCACTGAAGCTTTCTTT. As protein: CASSTGLLGTEAFF.

V and J are TRBV6-2 or TRBV6-3 and TRBJ2-2; 8 bases agree with TRBD2. This CDR3 contains 16 residues. Losses at the gene ends were 2 bases for V and 3 bases for J; bases not matched to a gene: 5. Germline CDR1 is MNHEY and CDR2 is SVGEGT. The CDR3 reads CASSYVPSGYTGELFF. The CDR3 DNA reads as TGTGCCAGCAGTTACGTCCCTAGCGGGTACACCGGGGAGCTGTTTTTT.

V and J are TRBV5-4 and TRBJ1-1; 8 bases are shared with TRBD1. Unmatched junction bases numbered 5, after V lost 4 bases and J lost 0 bases. CDR1 is SGHNT, CDR2 YYREEE, per germline (reference sequence). This CDR3 spans 15 amino acids. The CDR3 region is CASSPRQGLNTEAFF. In DNA, the CDR3 is TGTGCCAGCAGCCCCAGACAGGGGTTGAACACTGAAGCTTTCTTT. Full variable domain (missing parts from reference TRBV5-4 and TRBJ1-1): ETGVTQSPTHLIKTRGQQVTLRCSSQSGHNTVSWYQQALGQGPQFIFQYYREEENGRGNFPPRFSGLQFPNYSSELNVNALELDDSALYLCASSPRQGLNTEAFFGQGTRLTVV.

This clone has more than one count but fewer than ten. V gene TRBV4-1 combines with J gene TRBJ1-4, with D perhaps TRBD1 (5 bases). Trimming took off 3 bases at V and 6 bases at J, with 17 bases between the two ends. The CDR3 is 16 amino acids. Germline V gene lookup returns CDR1 MGHRA and CDR2 YSYEKL. CDR3 loop: CASSHYLRGGDEKLFF. CDR3 DNA: TGCGCCAGCAGCCATTATTTGAGGGGCGGGGATGAAAAACTGTTTTTT.

V and J are TRBV11-3 and TRBJ2-1; weak D call: TRBD1 (5 bases). CDR3 length equals 14 residues. V gave up 0 bases and J gave up 7 bases, with 10 bases separating them. The germline gives CDR1 SGHNT, CDR2 YENEEA. CDR3 protein: CASSLDQGRNEQFF. The CDR3 bases are TGTGCCAGCAGCTTAGACCAGGGCCGGAATGAGCAGTTCTTC.

The chain has TRBV12-5 and TRBJ2-1; tentatively, D is TRBD2 (6 bases). This CDR3 comprises 17 residues. V was shortened by 2 bases and J by 2 bases, with 16 bases between the two germline ends. Looked up from germline, CDR1 is LGHNT and CDR2 is FRNRAP. CDR3 DNA sequence: TGTGCTAGTGGTTTGCCCTTCTTGGCTAGCGCCTACAATGAGCAGTTCTTC. Translating gives CASGLPFLASAYNEQFF.

On this clone itself: Other DNA sequences from this sample encode an identical CDR3 as well. V usage is TRBV27 and J usage is TRBJ2-7, with 8 bases matching TRBD1. Germline V gene lookup returns CDR1 MNHEY and CDR2 SMNVEV (reference sequence). This CDR3 is built from 14 residues. Trimming removed 4 bases from V and 1 base from J; junction bases left unmatched: 3. CDR3 in amino acids: CASSSDRGSYEQYF. DNA of the CDR3: TGTGCCAGCAGTTCCGACAGGGGATCCTACGAGCAGTACTTC.

The CDR3 is CAWSRNREGDTQYF. The CDR3 nucleotides read TGTGCCTGGAGTAGAAACAGGGAGGGTGATACGCAGTATTTT. The chain carries TRBV30 and TRBJ2-3; tentatively, D is TRBD2 (7 bases). Trimming shortened V by 2 bases and J by 6 bases, and 15 bases separated the two germline ends. CDR1 is GTSNPN and CDR2 is SVGIG in the germline V gene (reference sequence). CDR3 length: 14 residues.